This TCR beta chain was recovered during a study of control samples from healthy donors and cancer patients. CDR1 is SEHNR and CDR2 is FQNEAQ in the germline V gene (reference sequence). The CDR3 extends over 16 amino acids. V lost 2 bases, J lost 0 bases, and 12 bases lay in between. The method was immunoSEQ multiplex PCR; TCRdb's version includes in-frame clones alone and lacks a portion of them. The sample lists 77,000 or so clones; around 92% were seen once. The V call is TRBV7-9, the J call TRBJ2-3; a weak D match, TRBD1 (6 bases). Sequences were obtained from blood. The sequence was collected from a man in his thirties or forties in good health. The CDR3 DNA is TGTGCCAGCAGCTTAATCCCCAGGGGCAGCACAGATACGCAGTATTTT. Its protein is CASSLIPRGSTDTQYF.